A selection of T cell receptor beta chains follows, all from one sample in a study of cytomegalovirus exposure and HLA in healthy donors. Libraries were prepared by immunoSEQ multiplex PCR; TCRdb keeps only in-frame clonotypes and omits some of them. Of fewer than 150,000 clones in the sample, over 65% were seen once. Sample: PBMCs. The receptors stem from a male donor in good health and CMV-seronegative. Both conserved end residues are part of each CDR3. A D gene is named only where the DNA matches it firmly. Clone size, where shown, is once, few, many, or a class for clones that have expanded.

j_gene,v_gene,abundance,d_gene,CDR3aa,CDR3nt
TRBJ2-1,TRBV10-1,-,-,CASSARDYNEQFF,TGCGCCAGCAGTGCGCGGGATTACAATGAGCAGTTCTTC
TRBJ1-1,TRBV11-3,-,-,CASSFNRATEAFF,TGTGCCAGCAGCTTTAACAGGGCCACTGAAGCTTTCTTT
TRBJ2-7,TRBV6-5,-,-,CASRSGNSYEQYF,TGTGCCAGCAGGTCGGGAAACTCCTACGAGCAGTACTTC
TRBJ2-1,TRBV9,few,-,CASSDSVEQFF,TGTGCCAGCAGCGATAGCGTTGAGCAGTTCTTC
TRBJ2-5,TRBV2,-,TRBD2,CASNPLAGGLQETQYF,TGTGCCAGCAACCCCCTAGCGGGCGGACTCCAAGAGACCCAGTACTTC
TRBJ1-1,TRBV6-1,-,-,CASLWGRPGGEAFF,TGTGCCAGCCTCTGGGGGAGACCCGGGGGTGAAGCTTTCTTT
TRBJ2-3,TRBV2,-,TRBD1,CASSDPTGFGTDTQYF,TGTGCCAGCAGTGATCCGACAGGGTTTGGAACAGATACGCAGTATTTT
TRBJ1-1,TRBV5-4,-,TRBD1,CASSLARTGGIEAFF,TGTGCCAGCAGCTTGGCGCGGACAGGGGGTATTGAAGCTTTCTTT
TRBJ2-7,TRBV7-2,-,-,CASSAGGYEQYF,TGTGCCAGCAGTGCCGGGGGCTACGAGCAGTACTTC
TRBJ2-3,TRBV20-1,-,-,CSARRGDTQYF,TGCAGTGCTAGACGCGGAGATACGCAGTATTTT
TRBJ1-1,TRBV7-9,-,TRBD1,CASSLYDRADTEAFF,TGTGCCAGCAGCTTATACGACAGGGCGGACACTGAAGCTTTCTTT
TRBJ2-5,TRBV28,once,TRBD2,CASPGPGAGDQETQYF,TGTGCCAGCCCCGGTCCCGGGGCGGGAGACCAAGAGACCCAGTACTTC
TRBJ2-3,TRBV6-5,-,-,CASTNGGSTDTQYF,TGTGCCAGCACTAACGGGGGAAGCACAGATACGCAGTATTTT
TRBJ2-3,TRBV27,-,-,CASTSQSTDTQYF,TGTGCCAGCACTAGCCAGAGCACAGATACGCAGTATTTT
TRBJ2-5,TRBV7-3,-,-,CASSQGSEETQYF,TGTGCCAGCAGCCAGGGGTCGGAAGAGACCCAGTACTTC
TRBJ1-5,TRBV7-2,-,-,CASSPGGMVGNQPQHF,TGTGCCAGCAGCCCCGGGGGGATGGTAGGCAATCAGCCCCAGCATTTT
TRBJ2-7,TRBV7-2,-,-,CASSSPGSAQEQYF,TGTGCCAGCAGCTCCCCCGGGAGTGCGCAAGAGCAGTACTTC
TRBJ2-3,TRBV5-4,few,TRBD2,CASSLAGGYDTQYF,TGTGCCAGCAGCTTGGCGGGAGGATACGATACGCAGTATTTT
TRBJ2-5,TRBV11-1,few,TRBD1,CASAPGTGGTGAQYF,TGTGCCAGCGCCCCCGGGACAGGGGGTACAGGGGCCCAGTACTTC
TRBJ2-7,TRBV14,-,-,CASSQDGHLYEQYF,TGTGCCAGCAGCCAAGATGGACATCTCTACGAGCAGTACTTC
TRBJ2-1,TRBV6-6,once,-,CASSYSGYEQFF,TGTGCCAGCAGTTACTCTGGCTATGAGCAGTTCTTC
TRBJ2-2,TRBV9,-,-,CASSGLTGELFF,TGTGCCAGCAGCGGGCTCACCGGGGAGCTGTTTTTT
TRBJ2-1,TRBV9,-,-,CASSGGLLDEQFF,TGTGCCAGCAGCGGGGGACTGTTGGATGAGCAGTTCTTC
TRBJ2-5,TRBV2,-,TRBD2,CASSEWTSGGETQYF,TGTGCCAGCAGTGAATGGACTAGCGGGGGGGAGACCCAGTACTTC
TRBJ2-2,TRBV5-6,-,TRBD2,CASSLGLAGNTGELFF,TGTGCCAGCAGCTTGGGGCTAGCGGGTAACACCGGGGAGCTGTTTTTT
TRBJ1-1,TRBV2,-,-,CASSEDRGTTEAFF,TGTGCCAGCAGTGAAGATCGAGGTACGACTGAAGCTTTCTTT
TRBJ2-2,TRBV11-2,-,-,CASSSSAGELFF,TGTGCCAGCAGCTCTAGCGCCGGGGAGCTGTTTTTT
TRBJ2-7,TRBV27,-,-,CASSPSSGEGSIEQYF,TGTGCCAGCAGTCCCTCATCAGGGGAAGGGTCCATCGAGCAGTACTTC
TRBJ2-7,TRBV7-9,-,-,CASSLREKDEQYF,TGTGCCAGCAGCTTACGGGAGAAGGACGAGCAGTACTTC
TRBJ1-5,TRBV9,-,-,CASSVDRGGGGNQPQHF,TGTGCCAGCAGCGTAGACAGAGGCGGGGGTGGCAATCAGCCCCAGCATTTT
TRBJ1-1,TRBV5-4,-,-,CASSPLGGNTEAFF,TGTGCCAGCAGCCCCCTGGGGGGAAACACTGAAGCTTTCTTT
TRBJ1-5,TRBV30,-,-,CAWSVPRRQPQHF,TGTGCCTGGAGTGTACCGAGGAGGCAGCCCCAGCATTTT
TRBJ1-2,TRBV5-1,-,-,CASSLEVGAYRGYTF,TGCGCCAGCAGCTTGGAAGTGGGGGCGTATCGGGGCTACACCTTC
TRBJ2-5,TRBV25-1,-,TRBD1,CASTPDRGLGETQYF,TGTGCCAGCACCCCGGACAGGGGGCTCGGAGAGACCCAGTACTTC
TRBJ1-3,TRBV11-2,-,-,CASSPWSAQGNTIYF,TGTGCCAGCAGCCCCTGGAGTGCGCAAGGAAACACCATATATTTT
TRBJ2-3,TRBV7-3,-,TRBD1,CASSLRPGQSTDTQYF,TGTGCCAGCAGCTTAAGGCCGGGACAGAGCACAGATACGCAGTATTTT
TRBJ1-5,TRBV5-8,-,-,CASSFPRGGNQPQHF,TGTGCCAGCAGTTTTCCTCGTGGGGGGAATCAGCCCCAGCATTTT
TRBJ2-1,TRBV29-1,-,TRBD2,CSVEGTSGNAYNEQFF,TGCAGCGTTGAAGGGACGAGCGGGAACGCCTACAATGAGCAGTTCTTC
TRBJ2-1,TRBV2,once,-,CASGGLGQDNEQFF,TGTGCCAGCGGGGGACTTGGGCAGGACAATGAGCAGTTCTTC
TRBJ1-1,TRBV30,-,-,CAWRVQGWTEAFF,TGTGCCTGGAGGGTGCAGGGTTGGACTGAAGCTTTCTTT
TRBJ1-2,TRBV5-6,-,TRBD1,CASSLPGQGPLSYTF,TGTGCCAGCAGCTTGCCGGGACAGGGGCCTCTGAGCTACACCTTC
TRBJ2-1,TRBV27,-,-,CASSLIQDRPGLAASNEQFF,TGTGCCAGCAGCTTGATACAGGACAGGCCGGGACTGGCGGCTTCCAATGAGCAGTTCTTC
TRBJ2-7,TRBV27,-,TRBD1,CASSPRQGAWWEQYF,TGTGCCAGCAGTCCGAGACAGGGGGCATGGTGGGAGCAGTACTTC
TRBJ2-1,TRBV5-4,-,-,CASSFTDNEQFF,TGTGCCAGCAGCTTTACGGACAATGAGCAGTTCTTC
TRBJ2-2,TRBV9,-,-,CASSVSASDGELFF,TGTGCCAGCAGCGTCTCAGCGTCCGACGGGGAGCTGTTTTTT
TRBJ2-1,TRBV5-1,-,TRBD1,CASSLAVTGDHNEQFF,TGCGCCAGCAGCTTGGCTGTGACAGGGGACCACAATGAGCAGTTCTTC